The rows below give T cell receptor beta chains drawn from one sample of a study of cytomegalovirus exposure and HLA in healthy donors. Clones were read by immunoSEQ multiplex PCR, and TCRdb kept only the in-frame ones, dropping some. The sample records roughly 120,000 clones, approximately 80% being singletons. Sequenced sample: PBMCs. Every receptor here comes from a woman in her thirties or forties in good health and CMV-seronegative. CDR3s include the opening cysteine and the closing phenylalanine or tryptophan. Fields, in order: D gene, clone size, V gene, J gene, CDR3 length, CDR3 protein, CDR3 DNA. The D gene is left open where the match is weak. A row's size may be missing; if present it is once, few, many or a size class.

D: TRBD1; size: -; V: TRBV7-9; J: TRBJ2-2; length: 16; CDR3: CASSYWTGAGTGELFF; DNA: TGTGCCAGCAGCTACTGGACAGGGGCGGGCACCGGGGAGCTGTTTTTT
D: TRBD1; size: -; V: TRBV5-1; J: TRBJ2-7; length: 15; CDR3: CASSLEGTVTDEQYF; DNA: TGCGCCAGCAGCTTGGAGGGGACAGTTACCGACGAGCAGTACTTC
D: -; size: -; V: TRBV14; J: TRBJ2-2; length: 16; CDR3: CASSQFRGRDTGELFF; DNA: TGTGCCAGCAGCCAATTCAGGGGCCGGGACACCGGGGAGCTGTTTTTT
D: TRBD1; size: -; V: TRBV18; J: TRBJ2-1; length: 16; CDR3: CASSPRQGGSYNEQFF; DNA: TGTGCCAGCTCACCTCGACAGGGGGGCTCTTACAATGAGCAGTTCTTC
D: -; size: once; V: TRBV28; J: TRBJ2-3; length: 14; CDR3: CASSLLLATDTQYF; DNA: TGTGCCAGCAGTTTACTGCTAGCGACAGATACGCAGTATTTT
D: -; size: few; V: TRBV6-1; J: TRBJ2-7; length: 10; CDR3: CASPKGEQYF; DNA: TGTGCCAGCCCAAAGGGGGAGCAGTACTTC
D: TRBD2; size: -; V: TRBV2; J: TRBJ2-7; length: 20; CDR3: CASSVRRVPAGASGDYEQYF; DNA: TGTGCCAGCAGTGTGAGGAGGGTGCCGGCAGGAGCTAGCGGAGACTACGAGCAGTACTTC
D: -; size: -; V: TRBV9; J: TRBJ2-3; length: 15; CDR3: CATRPPGGATDTQYF; DNA: TGTGCCACCCGACCCCCTGGAGGGGCCACAGATACGCAGTATTTT
D: TRBD1; size: -; V: TRBV4-1; J: TRBJ2-7; length: 17; CDR3: CASSHLQGAHSSYEQYF; DNA: TGCGCCAGCAGCCACCTACAGGGGGCCCACAGCTCCTACGAGCAGTACTTC
D: TRBD1; size: -; V: TRBV6-5; J: TRBJ1-2; length: 14; CDR3: CASRQTGGSYGYTF; DNA: TGTGCCAGCAGACAGACAGGGGGGTCCTATGGCTACACCTTC
D: -; size: once; V: TRBV7-9; J: TRBJ2-3; length: 14; CDR3: CASSYRISTDTQYF; DNA: TGTGCCAGCAGCTACAGGATAAGCACAGATACGCAGTATTTT
D: TRBD2; size: once; V: TRBV9; J: TRBJ2-1; length: 15; CDR3: CASSPRTSGLYEQFF; DNA: TGTGCCAGCAGCCCACGGACTAGCGGCCTATATGAGCAGTTCTTC
D: TRBD1; size: -; V: TRBV5-1; J: TRBJ2-3; length: 17; CDR3: CASSLRGTAASTDTQYF; DNA: TGCGCCAGCAGCTTGAGGGGGACAGCCGCTAGCACAGATACGCAGTATTTT
D: TRBD2; size: few; V: TRBV5-1; J: TRBJ2-3; length: 16; CDR3: CASSAEVGGGTDTQYF; DNA: TGCGCCAGCAGCGCGGAGGTCGGGGGGGGCACAGATACGCAGTATTTT
D: -; size: -; V: TRBV9; J: TRBJ1-2; length: 12; CDR3: CASTNSNYGYTF; DNA: TGTGCCAGCACGAACAGTAACTATGGCTACACCTTC
D: TRBD1; size: -; V: TRBV19; J: TRBJ2-2; length: 15; CDR3: CASSIRTGGIGELFF; DNA: TGTGCCAGTAGTATCAGGACAGGGGGCATCGGGGAGCTGTTTTTT
D: -; size: once; V: TRBV7-9; J: TRBJ1-4; length: 16; CDR3: CASSLGGLESNEKLFF; DNA: TGTGCCAGCAGCTTAGGAGGTCTGGAAAGTAATGAAAAACTGTTTTTT
D: -; size: -; V: TRBV7-3; J: TRBJ2-3; length: 15; CDR3: CASSSGWGPTDTQYF; DNA: TGTGCCAGCAGCAGCGGGTGGGGCCCGACAGATACGCAGTATTTT
D: TRBD2; size: once; V: TRBV7-3; J: TRBJ2-4; length: 15; CDR3: CASSPSGSVGDIQYF; DNA: TGTGCCAGCTCCCCTAGCGGGAGTGTAGGGGACATTCAGTACTTC
D: TRBD2; size: -; V: TRBV4-1; J: TRBJ2-7; length: 15; CDR3: CASSPLAGLPYEQYF; DNA: TGCGCCAGCAGCCCACTAGCGGGATTACCCTACGAGCAGTACTTC
D: TRBD1; size: -; V: TRBV11-3; J: TRBJ2-1; length: 14; CDR3: CASSPGTGFNEQFF; DNA: TGTGCCAGCAGCCCCGGGACAGGGTTCAATGAGCAGTTCTTC
D: TRBD1; size: -; V: TRBV11-2; J: TRBJ1-5; length: 15; CDR3: CASSLDRGQTQPQHF; DNA: TGTGCCAGCAGCTTAGATCGGGGACAGACGCAGCCCCAGCATTTT
D: TRBD2; size: -; V: TRBV4-1; J: TRBJ2-5; length: 16; CDR3: CASSQPGLAGRETQYF; DNA: TGCGCCAGCAGCCAACCGGGACTAGCGGGGCGGGAGACCCAGTACTTC
D: -; size: -; V: TRBV18; J: TRBJ1-2; length: 15; CDR3: CASSPSNGHNYGYTF; DNA: TGTGCCAGCTCACCATCTAACGGACATAACTATGGCTACACCTTC
D: TRBD2; size: -; V: TRBV6-1; J: TRBJ2-5; length: 15; CDR3: CASSGGLAGVGTQYF; DNA: TGTGCCAGCAGTGGCGGACTAGCGGGGGTGGGGACCCAGTACTTC
D: TRBD2; size: -; V: TRBV11-2; J: TRBJ2-1; length: 17; CDR3: CASSLDLGTSVNNEQFF; DNA: TGTGCCAGCAGCTTAGATTTAGGGACTAGCGTAAACAATGAGCAGTTCTTC
D: TRBD1; size: -; V: TRBV6-1; J: TRBJ1-5; length: 13; CDR3: CASKDRENQPQHF; DNA: TGTGCCAGCAAGGACAGGGAAAATCAGCCCCAGCATTTT
D: -; size: -; V: TRBV5-1; J: TRBJ1-3; length: 14; CDR3: CASSTGGSGNTIYF; DNA: TGCGCCAGCAGCACGGGGGGCTCTGGAAACACCATATATTTT
D: TRBD1; size: few; V: TRBV7-9; J: TRBJ1-1; length: 15; CDR3: CASSLAPGQYTEAFF; DNA: TGTGCCAGCAGCTTAGCCCCGGGACAGTACACTGAAGCTTTCTTT
D: -; size: -; V: TRBV7-9; J: TRBJ2-7; length: 18; CDR3: CASSGPSGGRGRPYEQYF; DNA: TGTGCCAGCAGCGGACCTAGTGGGGGGCGGGGGAGACCCTACGAGCAGTACTTC
D: TRBD1; size: few; V: TRBV7-9; J: TRBJ1-1; length: 16; CDR3: CASFISGTAMNTEAFF; DNA: TGTGCCAGCTTCATCTCCGGGACAGCCATGAACACTGAAGCTTTCTTT
D: TRBD2; size: -; V: TRBV4-2; J: TRBJ2-7; length: 19; CDR3: CASSQAPGGPRIISYEQYF; DNA: TGTGCCAGCAGCCAAGCGCCGGGAGGGCCCCGTATTATCTCCTACGAGCAGTACTTC
D: TRBD1; size: -; V: TRBV5-6; J: TRBJ1-5; length: 15; CDR3: CASSLADRGLQPQHF; DNA: TGTGCCAGCAGCTTGGCGGACAGGGGTTTACAGCCCCAGCATTTT
D: -; size: once; V: TRBV7-2; J: TRBJ2-2; length: 15; CDR3: CASSLVGTTTGELFF; DNA: TGTGCCAGCAGCTTAGTCGGGACAACCACCGGGGAGCTGTTTTTT
D: -; size: -; V: TRBV7-2; J: TRBJ1-2; length: 17; CDR3: CASSLAQRGNGNYGYTF; DNA: TGTGCCAGCAGCTTAGCGCAAAGGGGGAACGGAAACTATGGCTACACCTTC
D: -; size: -; V: TRBV28; J: TRBJ2-5; length: 12; CDR3: CASSLLFETQYF; DNA: TGTGCCAGCAGTCTCCTTTTCGAGACCCAGTACTTC
D: -; size: -; V: TRBV19; J: TRBJ1-2; length: 14; CDR3: CASSITGVSYGYTF; DNA: TGTGCCAGTAGTATTACCGGGGTCTCCTATGGCTACACCTTC
D: TRBD2; size: -; V: TRBV13; J: TRBJ2-7; length: 16; CDR3: CASSSGLGLLGYEQYF; DNA: TGTGCCAGCAGCAGCGGACTAGGCCTTCTAGGCTACGAGCAGTACTTC
D: TRBD2; size: -; V: TRBV6-5; J: TRBJ2-7; length: 13; CDR3: CASSTGTTYEQYF; DNA: TGTGCCAGCAGTACCGGGACTACCTACGAGCAGTACTTC
D: -; size: -; V: TRBV6-1; J: TRBJ2-7; length: 12; CDR3: CASSGQGYEQYF; DNA: TGTGCCAGCAGTGGGCAGGGATACGAGCAGTACTTC
D: -; size: -; V: TRBV10-2; J: TRBJ1-1; length: 16; CDR3: CASSESFPGGRAEAFF; DNA: TGCGCCAGCAGTGAGTCCTTTCCGGGGGGACGGGCTGAAGCTTTCTTT
D: TRBD2; size: -; V: TRBV7-3; J: TRBJ2-1; length: 18; CDR3: CASSLMGLAEMNYNEQFF; DNA: TGTGCCAGCAGCTTAATGGGACTAGCGGAGATGAACTACAATGAGCAGTTCTTC
D: -; size: few; V: TRBV27; J: TRBJ2-1; length: 13; CDR3: CASSRERGYEQFF; DNA: TGTGCCAGCAGCAGGGAACGTGGATATGAGCAGTTCTTC
D: TRBD1; size: -; V: TRBV27; J: TRBJ1-4; length: 18; CDR3: CASSLRPLRGRANEKLFF; DNA: TGTGCCAGCAGTTTACGGCCTCTCAGGGGGCGCGCTAATGAAAAACTGTTTTTT
D: -; size: -; V: TRBV5-6; J: TRBJ2-7; length: 14; CDR3: CASSLGQASYEQYF; DNA: TGTGCCAGCAGCTTGGGTCAGGCCTCCTACGAGCAGTACTTC
D: -; size: -; V: TRBV7-3; J: TRBJ1-1; length: 13; CDR3: CASSYIGDTEAFF; DNA: TGTGCCAGCAGCTATATAGGGGACACTGAAGCTTTCTTT
D: TRBD1; size: -; V: TRBV19; J: TRBJ1-1; length: 15; CDR3: CASNLPGTANTEAFF; DNA: TGTGCCAGTAACCTACCCGGGACAGCTAACACTGAAGCTTTCTTT
D: TRBD1; size: -; V: TRBV19; J: TRBJ1-2; length: 15; CDR3: CASSLGTGPPYGYTF; DNA: TGTGCCAGTAGCCTAGGGACAGGGCCCCCGTATGGCTACACCTTC
D: -; size: -; V: TRBV30; J: TRBJ2-1; length: 13; CDR3: CAWTGRGSDEQFF; DNA: TGTGCCTGGACTGGAAGGGGGTCGGATGAGCAGTTCTTC
D: -; size: -; V: TRBV7-6; J: TRBJ2-2; length: 15; CDR3: CASSLVSRNTGELFF; DNA: TGTGCCAGCAGCTTAGTATCTAGGAACACCGGGGAGCTGTTTTTT
D: TRBD2; size: -; V: TRBV9; J: TRBJ2-5; length: 14; CDR3: CASSVAGGQETQYF; DNA: TGTGCCAGCAGCGTAGCGGGGGGGCAAGAGACCCAGTACTTC
D: -; size: once; V: TRBV7-9; J: TRBJ2-7; length: 13; CDR3: CASSLGDIYEQYF; DNA: TGTGCCAGCAGCTTAGGAGATATCTACGAGCAGTACTTC
D: TRBD1; size: -; V: TRBV13; J: TRBJ1-2; length: 13; CDR3: CASSLGTDYGYTF; DNA: TGTGCCAGCAGCTTGGGGACAGATTATGGCTACACCTTC